This T cell receptor (beta chain) was observed in a study of cytomegalovirus exposure and HLA in healthy donors. Overall study results and limits: A later examination showed that TCR association rates differed by HLA locus, with DRB1 most and HLA-C fewest. Later analysis identified a missense DCLRE1C variant that was linked to TCR beta V- and J-gene trimming.

The ends were cut back, 0 bases at V and 6 bases at J, with 10 bases in the middle. The CDR3 spans 14 residues. Germline V CDR1 and CDR2: SGHNT, YYREEE (reference sequence). The study ran its PCR with 60 Vbeta and 13 Jbeta primers. This table comes from immunoSEQ multiplex PCR, and its TCRdb copy is limited to in-frame clones, with some not included. The sample includes tens of thousands of clones, around four fifths of them seen just once. In the case of this clone: The antigen remains undetermined.

The source is a woman aged 18-35 years in good health and CMV-seropositive. The sample was PBMCs. The rearrangement uses TRBV5-4 and TRBJ1-5; a weak D match, TRBD1 (6 bases). DNA for the CDR3: TGTGCCAGCAGCTTGGCAGGGGACGGTCAGCCCCAGCATTTT. Protein product: CASSLAGDGQPQHF.